The 10 T cell receptor beta chains given below trace back to one sample, sequenced in a study of regulatory T cells in long-lasting Graves disease. TCR beta libraries were built with iRepertoire HTBI primers and Arm-PCR of CDR3 regions. Each CDR3 protein gets one entry after TCRdb re-called the multiplex PCR reads with MiXCR. The sample consists of about 420,000 distinct CDR3 sequences, around 17% of them appearing once. Time point described: newly diagnosed GD, antithyroid drugs for less than 3 months. After RNA was extracted from PBMCs, the TCR library was made from it. These sequences were also reported in another study, on T cells in Graves' hyperthyroidism and ophthalmopathy.

Sequenced here: peripheral blood mononuclear cells (PBMCs), sampled at new diagnosis, from a patient treated with antithyroid drugs. Receptor source: a woman younger than 35 with Graves disease.

Many counts were recorded for this clonotype. This sequence joins TRBV6-2 or TRBV6-3 and TRBJ2-7, with a possible D match to TRBD1 (6 bases). V dropped 5 bases and J dropped 4 bases, with 18 bases sitting between them. Germline values: CDR1 MNHEY, CDR2 SVGEGT. There are 15 residues in the CDR3. CDR3 amino acids: CASSEVRGNEYEQYF. CDR3 bases: TGTGCCAGCAGTGAAGTCAGGGGCAATGAGTACGAGCAGTACTTC.

This clonotype was seen more than once but under ten times. This chain joins TRBV5-4 and TRBJ2-1; 10 nucleotides line up with TRBD2. V lost 3 bases and J lost 3; bases outside the gene matches: 6. Germline V gene data show CDR1 as SGHNT and CDR2 as YYREEE (reference sequence). This CDR3 has 16 amino acids. Here the CDR3 reads CASSYPGTSVYNEQFF. CDR3 in DNA: TGTGCCAGCAGCTACCCCGGGACTAGCGTCTACAATGAGCAGTTCTTC.

This clonotype has at least ten counts. This chain links TRBV28 with TRBJ1-1; 8 nucleotides align to TRBD1. There are 14 residues in the CDR3. The germline V gene has CDR1 MDHEN and CDR2 SYDVKM. Trimming at V came to 5 bases and at J to 3 bases, leaving 5 bases not matched to a gene. The CDR3 DNA sequence: TGTGCCAGCAGTCCACAGGGGGGGGACACTGAAGCTTTCTTT. This gives the protein CASSPQGGDTEAFF.

V is TRBV10-3 and J is TRBJ2-4, with unresolved D. The CDR3 sequence is 15 residues long. Germline V gene sequence: CDR1 ENHRY, CDR2 SYGVKD. The V gene lost 4 bases and the J gene lost 0 bases, with 10 bases spanning the gap. The chain's CDR3 is CAISGGGLAKNIQYF. The CDR3 region has the DNA TGTGCCATCAGTGGGGGTGGTTTAGCCAAAAACATTCAGTACTTC.

The V gene is TRBV20-1, the J gene TRBJ1-5; D is uncertain. V was clipped by 4 bases and J by 3 bases, with 10 bases between them. The CDR3 runs to 13 residues. Germline CDR1 and CDR2: DFQATT and SNEGSKA (reference sequence). The CDR3 protein is CSAIGLTNQPQHF. CDR3 nucleotide sequence: TGCAGTGCTATCGGACTGACCAATCAGCCCCAGCATTTT.

This clonotype was observed at least ten times. The gene calls are TRBV5-1 and TRBJ2-7; 7 bases are shared with TRBD1. The CDR3 is made up of 15 amino acids. Germline V lookup: CDR1 SGHRS, CDR2 YFSETQ. Germline trimming cut 0 bases from V and 4 bases from J; bases unmatched to any gene: 7. CDR3: CASSLGQGNRYEQYF. DNA for the CDR3: TGCGCCAGCAGCTTGGGACAGGGAAATCGGTACGAGCAGTACTTC.

Ten or more counts support this clonotype. This chain links TRBV11-2 with TRBJ2-1; no clear D gene. This CDR3 contains 15 residues. The germline V gene encodes CDR1 SGHAT and CDR2 FQNNGV. V was clipped by 3 bases and J by 7 bases, with 16 bases between them. The CDR3 spells CASSFRQTNWNEQFF. In DNA, the CDR3 is TGTGCCAGCAGCTTCAGACAAACAAACTGGAATGAGCAGTTCTTC.

This clonotype showed up many times. The chain recombines TRBV6-2 or TRBV6-3 with TRBJ2-3; 7 positions agree with TRBD2. The CDR3 runs 14 residues. Losses at the gene ends were 2 bases for V and 1 base for J; bases not matched to a gene: 0. CDR1 and CDR2 from the germline V gene are MNHEY and SVGEGT. Written as DNA, the CDR3 is TGTGCCAGCAGTTACGGGAGGGGCACAGATACGCAGTATTTT. Protein: CASSYGRGTDTQYF.

This clonotype was picked up many times. The J gene is TRBJ2-1, the V gene TRBV10-3, with TRBD1 matching over 12 bases. This CDR3 has 16 amino acids. Unmatched junction bases numbered 10, after V lost 6 bases and J lost 7 bases. CDR1 is ENHRY, CDR2 SYGVKD, per germline. The DNA for the CDR3 is TGTGCCATCAGGCCTTCGGGACAGGGGGCCTTTAATGAGCAGTTCTTC. It translates to CAIRPSGQGAFNEQFF.

This clonotype was observed a few times. The genes are TRBV28 and TRBJ2-7; the match to TRBD2 covers 9 bases. The CDR3 consists of 14 residues. Germline assignment: CDR1 MDHEN and CDR2 SYDVKM. V gave up 7 bases and J gave up 3 bases; unmatched junction bases: 7. The CDR3 is CASTYSGRSYEQYF. The CDR3 nucleotides read TGTGCCAGCACCTATAGCGGGAGAAGCTACGAGCAGTACTTC.